This T cell receptor beta chain was obtained from a study of CD4 and CD8 cells across lung adenocarcinoma regions. Via MiXCR, TCRdb re-called the PCR reads, giving one row per CDR3 protein. The sample comprises 9,500 to 15,000 distinct CDR3 sequences, 40% to 55% of which are singletons, and 20% to 30% rests with the top ten. Germline CDR1 is SGHVS and CDR2 is FQNEAQ. V shed 5 bases, J shed 5 bases, and the junction held 13 bases outside the gene matches. The CDR3 covers 16 residues. Localized lung adenocarcinoma, a non-small cell lung cancer, affected the donors. The chain couples TRBV7-8 to TRBJ2-5, with TRBD2 matching over 8 bases. The receptor's source is a female donor with lung adenocarcinoma. The CD4 and CD8 labels of this study may be unreliable. Sequencing was carried out using CD8+ T cells from the margin of a lung tumor. The CDR3 here is CASSQMQTGGPETQYF. The DNA for the CDR3 is TGTGCCAGCAGCCAAATGCAGACGGGGGGGCCGGAGACCCAGTACTTC.